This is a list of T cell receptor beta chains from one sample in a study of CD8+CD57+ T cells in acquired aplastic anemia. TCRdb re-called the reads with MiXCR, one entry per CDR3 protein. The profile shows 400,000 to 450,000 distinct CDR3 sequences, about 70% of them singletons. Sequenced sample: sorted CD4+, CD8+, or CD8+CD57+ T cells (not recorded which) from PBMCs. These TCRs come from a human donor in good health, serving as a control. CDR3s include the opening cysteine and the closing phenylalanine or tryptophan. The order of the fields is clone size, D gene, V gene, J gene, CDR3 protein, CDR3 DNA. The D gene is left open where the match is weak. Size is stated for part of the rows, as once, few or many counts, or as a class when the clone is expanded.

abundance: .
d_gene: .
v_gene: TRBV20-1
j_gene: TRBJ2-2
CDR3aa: CSARDQGTGELFF
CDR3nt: TGCAGTGCTAGAGATCAAGGGACCGGGGAGCTGTTTTTT

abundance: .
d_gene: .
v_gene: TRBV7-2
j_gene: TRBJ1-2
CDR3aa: CASSPTSLVSPRHTF
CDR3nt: TGTGCCAGCAGCCCGACCAGTTTGGTTTCACCCCGCCACACCTTC

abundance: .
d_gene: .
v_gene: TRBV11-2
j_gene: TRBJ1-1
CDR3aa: CASIRGSIAFF
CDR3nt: TGTGCCAGCATCCGAGGCAGTATAGCTTTCTTT

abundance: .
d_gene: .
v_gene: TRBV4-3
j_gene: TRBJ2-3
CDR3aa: CASSEYGSYISTDTQYF
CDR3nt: TGCGCCAGCAGTGAGTACGGTTCGTACATCAGCACAGATACGCAGTATTTT

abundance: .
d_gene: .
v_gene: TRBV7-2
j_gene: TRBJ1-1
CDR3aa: CASSSEGGNRTQDFF
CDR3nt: TGCGCCAGCAGCTCCGAGGGGGGAAATAGGACTCAGGATTTCTTT

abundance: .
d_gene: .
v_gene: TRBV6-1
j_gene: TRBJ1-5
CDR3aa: CASSAQVARNQPQHF
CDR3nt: TGTGCCAGCAGTGCGCAGGTGGCCCGGAATCAGCCCCAGCATTTT

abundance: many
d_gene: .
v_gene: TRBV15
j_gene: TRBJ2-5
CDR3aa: CATSRARETQYF
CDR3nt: TGTGCCACCTCGCGGGCCAGGGAGACCCAGTACTTC

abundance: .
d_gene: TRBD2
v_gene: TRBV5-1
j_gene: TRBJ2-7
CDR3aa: CASSSQAGGISYEQYF
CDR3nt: TGCGCCAGCAGCTCTCAAGCGGGGGGGATTTCCTACGAGCAGTACTTC

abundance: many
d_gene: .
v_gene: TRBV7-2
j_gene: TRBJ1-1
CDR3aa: CASAAGPNNEAFF
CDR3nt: TGTGCCAGCGCGGCAGGACCCAATAATGAAGCTTTCTTT

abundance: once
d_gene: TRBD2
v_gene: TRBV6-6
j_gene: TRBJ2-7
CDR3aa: CATRSPGLASYEQYF
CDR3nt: TGTGCCACCCGGAGCCCGGGACTAGCAAGCTACGAGCAGTACTTC

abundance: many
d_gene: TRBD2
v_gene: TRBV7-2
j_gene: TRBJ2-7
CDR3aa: CASSLSSGGSYEQYF
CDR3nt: TGTGCCAGCAGCTTATCCAGCGGGGGGTCCTACGAGCAGTACTTC

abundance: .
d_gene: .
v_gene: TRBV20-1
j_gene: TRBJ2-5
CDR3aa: CSAVRREGGETQYF
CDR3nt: TGCAGTGCTGTACGAAGGGAAGGAGGGGAGACCCAGTACTTC

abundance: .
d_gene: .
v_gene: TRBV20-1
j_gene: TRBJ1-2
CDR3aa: CSVNDRYYTHTF
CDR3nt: TGCAGCGTTAACGACCGCTACTATACGCACACCTTC

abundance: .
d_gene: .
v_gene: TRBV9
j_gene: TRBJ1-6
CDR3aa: CASSVVPGGVQPF
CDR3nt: TGTGCCAGCAGCGTGGTTCCTGGAGGGGTACAACCGTTT

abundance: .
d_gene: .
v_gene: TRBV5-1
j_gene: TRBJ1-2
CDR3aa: CASSFVSGENYGYTF
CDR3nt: TGCGCCAGCAGCTTTGTATCCGGGGAAAACTATGGCTACACCTTC

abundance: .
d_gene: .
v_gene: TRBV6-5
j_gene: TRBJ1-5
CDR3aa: CASSYTPGFSNQPQHF
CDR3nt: TGTGCCAGCAGTTACACCCCAGGATTTAGCAATCAGCCCCAGCATTTT

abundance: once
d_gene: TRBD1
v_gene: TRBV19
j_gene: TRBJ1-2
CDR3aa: CASSIGQGQAGYTF
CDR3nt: TGTGCCAGTAGTATAGGACAGGGGCAGGCTGGCTACACCTTC

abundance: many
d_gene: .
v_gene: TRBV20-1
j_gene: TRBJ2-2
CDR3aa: CSARPGARANTGELFF
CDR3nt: TGCAGTGCTAGACCGGGCGCGCGGGCGAACACCGGGGAGCTGTTTTTT

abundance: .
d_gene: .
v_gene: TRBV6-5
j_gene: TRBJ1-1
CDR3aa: CASSEQGGDPEAFF
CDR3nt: TGCGCCAGCAGTGAGCAGGGAGGAGATCCTGAAGCTTTCTTT

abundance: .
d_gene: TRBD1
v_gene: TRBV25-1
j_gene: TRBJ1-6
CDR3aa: CASSDSGQGDNSPLHF
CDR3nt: TGTGCCAGCAGTGACTCCGGACAGGGCGACAATTCACCCCTCCACTTT

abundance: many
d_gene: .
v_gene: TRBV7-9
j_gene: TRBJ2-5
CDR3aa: CASSLGGVYQETQYF
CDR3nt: TGTGCCAGCAGCTTAGGGGGTGTGTACCAAGAGACCCAGTACTTC

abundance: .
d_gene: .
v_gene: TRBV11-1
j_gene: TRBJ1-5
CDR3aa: CASSEAPSLSNQPQHF
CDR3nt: TGTGCCAGCAGTGAAGCGCCGTCACTCAGCAATCAGCCCCAGCATTTT

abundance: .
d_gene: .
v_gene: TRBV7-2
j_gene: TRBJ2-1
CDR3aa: CASSLLFHARFF
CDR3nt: TGTGCCAGCAGCCTTCTCTTCCATGCGCGGTTCTTC

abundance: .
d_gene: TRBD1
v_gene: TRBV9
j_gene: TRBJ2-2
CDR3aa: CASSGRTGATTVFF
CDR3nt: TGTGCCAGCAGCGGACGGACAGGGGCCACCACAGTGTTTTTT

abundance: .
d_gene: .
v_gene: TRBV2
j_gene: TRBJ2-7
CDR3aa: CASSDRRAGSSYEQYF
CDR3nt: TGTGCCAGCAGTGATAGAAGGGCCGGGAGTTCCTACGAGCAGTACTTC

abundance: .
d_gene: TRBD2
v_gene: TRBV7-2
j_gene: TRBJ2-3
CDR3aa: CASSATSGPNTQYF
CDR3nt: TGTGCCAGCAGCGCTACTAGCGGACCCAATACGCAGTATTTT

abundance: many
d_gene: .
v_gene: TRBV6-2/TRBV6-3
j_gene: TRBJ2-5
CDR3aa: CASSYGGLHETQYF
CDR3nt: TGTGCCAGCAGTTACGGAGGGCTTCACGAGACCCAGTACTTC

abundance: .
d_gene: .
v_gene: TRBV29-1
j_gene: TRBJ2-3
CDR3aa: CSAEELLGETTQYF
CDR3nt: TGCAGCGCTGAAGAATTGCTAGGGGAAACTACGCAGTATTTT

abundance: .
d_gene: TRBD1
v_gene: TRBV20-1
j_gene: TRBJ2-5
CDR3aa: CSAMTGAGTQYF
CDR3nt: TGCAGTGCCATGACAGGGGCAGGGACCCAGTACTTC

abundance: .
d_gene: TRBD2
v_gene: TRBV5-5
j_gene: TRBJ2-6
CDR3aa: CASSYPGLAGANVLTF
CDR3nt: TGTGCCAGCAGCTATCCGGGACTAGCGGGGGCCAACGTCCTGACTTTC

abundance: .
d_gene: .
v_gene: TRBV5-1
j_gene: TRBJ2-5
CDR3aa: CAASTRAQESQYF
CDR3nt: TGTGCCGCCAGCACGCGGGCTCAAGAGTCCCAGTACTTC

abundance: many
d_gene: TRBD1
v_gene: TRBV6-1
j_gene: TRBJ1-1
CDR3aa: CASSEWDREWAFF
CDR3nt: TGTGCCAGCAGTGAGTGGGACAGGGAATGGGCTTTCTTT

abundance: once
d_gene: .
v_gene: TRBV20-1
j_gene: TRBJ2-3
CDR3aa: CSARIARCRTDMQYF
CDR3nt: TGCAGTGCTAGAATTGCGCGGTGCCGAACAGATATGCAGTATTTT

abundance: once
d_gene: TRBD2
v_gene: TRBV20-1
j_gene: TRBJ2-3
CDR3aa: CSARLAGKDTQYF
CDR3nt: TGCAGTGCTAGACTAGCGGGGAAAGATACGCAGTATTTT

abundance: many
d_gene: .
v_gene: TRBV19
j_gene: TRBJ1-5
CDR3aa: CASSVTVNQPQHF
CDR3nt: TGTGCCAGTAGTGTTACGGTCAATCAGCCCCAGCATTTT

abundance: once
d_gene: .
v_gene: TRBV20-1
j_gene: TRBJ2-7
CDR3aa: CSAGSSGANEQYF
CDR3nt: TGCAGTGCGGGGAGCTCTGGGGCCAACGAGCAGTACTTC

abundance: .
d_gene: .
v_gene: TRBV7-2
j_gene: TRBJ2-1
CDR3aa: CASSSESPYGYTFFF
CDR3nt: TGTGCCAGCAGCTCAGAGTCGCCCTATGGCTACACCTTCTTCTTC

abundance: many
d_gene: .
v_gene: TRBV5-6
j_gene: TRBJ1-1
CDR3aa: CASSFAGGGLREAFF
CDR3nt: TGTGCCAGCAGCTTTGCGGGCGGAGGGTTAAGAGAAGCTTTCTTT

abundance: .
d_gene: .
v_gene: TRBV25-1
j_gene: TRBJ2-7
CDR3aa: CSSITEGRNEQYF
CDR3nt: TGTAGCAGCATAACGGAGGGGCGGAACGAGCAGTACTTC

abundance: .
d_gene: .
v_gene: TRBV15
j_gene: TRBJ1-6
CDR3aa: CATSIEGGHSPHHF
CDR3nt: TGTGCCACCAGCATAGAGGGCGGGCATTCACCCCACCACTTT

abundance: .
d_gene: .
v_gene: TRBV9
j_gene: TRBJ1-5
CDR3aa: CASSPTRLWFQHF
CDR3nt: TGTGCCAGCAGCCCCACCAGGTTGTGGTTCCAGCATTTT

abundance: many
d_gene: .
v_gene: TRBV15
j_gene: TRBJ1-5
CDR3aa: CATKSVQPQHF
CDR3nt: TGTGCCACCAAGAGTGTACAGCCCCAGCATTTT

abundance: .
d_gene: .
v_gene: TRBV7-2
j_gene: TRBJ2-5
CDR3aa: CASSLPGGGRATNYF
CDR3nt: TGTGCCAGCAGCCTCCCTGGAGGGGGACGGGCGACCAACTACTTC

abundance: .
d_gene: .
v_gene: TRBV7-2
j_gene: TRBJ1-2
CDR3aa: CASSLGPSGGYAETF
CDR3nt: TGTGCCAGCAGCTTAGGGCCCAGCGGGGGGTATGCGGAGACCTTC

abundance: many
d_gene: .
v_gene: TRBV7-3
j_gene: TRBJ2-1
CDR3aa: CASSSLKEGPAFF
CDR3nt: TGTGCCAGCAGCTCCCTAAAGGAGGGGCCAGCTTTCTTC

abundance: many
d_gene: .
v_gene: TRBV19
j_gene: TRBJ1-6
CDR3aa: CASSFPDGRPSPLHF
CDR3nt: TGTGCCAGTAGTTTTCCGGACGGACGACCATCACCCCTCCACTTT

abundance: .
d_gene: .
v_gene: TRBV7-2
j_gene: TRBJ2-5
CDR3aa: CASSLGASGQETQYF
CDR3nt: TGTGCCAGCAGCTTGGGGGCTAGCGGACAAGAGACCCAGTACTTC

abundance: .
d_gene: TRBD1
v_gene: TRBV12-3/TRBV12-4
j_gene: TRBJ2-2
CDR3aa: CASSPGQGYGELFF
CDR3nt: TGTGCCAGCAGTCCGGGACAGGGGTACGGGGAGCTGTTTTTT

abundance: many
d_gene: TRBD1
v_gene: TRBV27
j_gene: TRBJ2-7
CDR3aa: CASRDRGGYEQYF
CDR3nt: TGTGCCAGCAGGGACAGGGGTGGCTACGAGCAGTACTTC

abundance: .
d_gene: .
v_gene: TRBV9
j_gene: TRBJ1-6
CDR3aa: CASSVDQGPYEQF
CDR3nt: TGTGCCAGCAGCGTAGACCAGGGTCCGTACGAGCAGTTT